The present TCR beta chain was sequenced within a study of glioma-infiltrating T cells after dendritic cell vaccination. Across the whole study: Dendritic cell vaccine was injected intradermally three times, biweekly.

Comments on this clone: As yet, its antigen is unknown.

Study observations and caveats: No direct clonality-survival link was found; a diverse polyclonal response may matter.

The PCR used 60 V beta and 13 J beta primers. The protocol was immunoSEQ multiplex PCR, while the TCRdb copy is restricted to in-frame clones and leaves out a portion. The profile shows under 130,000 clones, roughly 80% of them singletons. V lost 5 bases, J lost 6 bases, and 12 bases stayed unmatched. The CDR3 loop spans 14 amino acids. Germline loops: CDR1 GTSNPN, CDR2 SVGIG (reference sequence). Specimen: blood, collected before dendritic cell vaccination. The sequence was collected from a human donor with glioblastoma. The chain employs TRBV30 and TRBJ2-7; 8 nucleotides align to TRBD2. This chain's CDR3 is CAWGGTGGPGEQYF. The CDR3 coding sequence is TGTGCCTGGGGGGGTACGGGGGGGCCCGGCGAGCAGTACTTC.